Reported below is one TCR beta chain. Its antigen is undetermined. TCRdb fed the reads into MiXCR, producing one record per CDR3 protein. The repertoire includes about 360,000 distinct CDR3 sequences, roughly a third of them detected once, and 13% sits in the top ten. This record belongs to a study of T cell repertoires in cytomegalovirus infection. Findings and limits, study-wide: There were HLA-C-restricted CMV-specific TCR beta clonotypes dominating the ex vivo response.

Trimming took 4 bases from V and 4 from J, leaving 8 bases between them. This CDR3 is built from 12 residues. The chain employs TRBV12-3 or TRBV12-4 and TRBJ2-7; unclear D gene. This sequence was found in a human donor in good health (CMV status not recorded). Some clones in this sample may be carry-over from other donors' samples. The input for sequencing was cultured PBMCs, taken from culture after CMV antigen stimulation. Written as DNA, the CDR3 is TGTGCCAGCAGTTCCCAGCCGTACGAGCAGTACTTC. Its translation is CASSSQPYEQYF.